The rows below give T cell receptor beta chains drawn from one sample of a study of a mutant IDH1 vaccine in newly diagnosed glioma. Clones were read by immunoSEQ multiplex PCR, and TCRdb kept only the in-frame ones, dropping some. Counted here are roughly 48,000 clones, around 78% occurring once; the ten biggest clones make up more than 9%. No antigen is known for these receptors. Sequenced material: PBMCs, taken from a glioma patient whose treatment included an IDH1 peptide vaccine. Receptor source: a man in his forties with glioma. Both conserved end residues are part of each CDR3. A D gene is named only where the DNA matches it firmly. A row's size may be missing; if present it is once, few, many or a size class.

CDR3nt: TGTGCCAGTAGGGGGACAGGGGGCTATGGCTACACCTTC
CDR3aa: CASRGTGGYGYTF
abundance: NA
v_gene: TRBV19
d_gene: TRBD1
j_gene: TRBJ1-2

CDR3nt: TGTGCCTGGACCCCGGGACAGAACACTGAAGCTTTCTTT
CDR3aa: CAWTPGQNTEAFF
abundance: NA
v_gene: TRBV30
d_gene: NA
j_gene: TRBJ1-1

CDR3nt: TGTGCCAGCAGCTTACTAGCGTCTGGGAATGAGCAGTTCTTC
CDR3aa: CASSLLASGNEQFF
abundance: NA
v_gene: TRBV13
d_gene: NA
j_gene: TRBJ2-1

CDR3nt: TGTGCCAGCAGTGAACTGGGACAGGAAGTAGAAAAACTGTTTTTT
CDR3aa: CASSELGQEVEKLFF
abundance: NA
v_gene: TRBV6-1
d_gene: TRBD1
j_gene: TRBJ1-4

CDR3nt: TGTGCCAGCAGCTTAGCGCTAGTTGGGTCCTACAATGAGCAGTTCTTC
CDR3aa: CASSLALVGSYNEQFF
abundance: NA
v_gene: TRBV7-9
d_gene: NA
j_gene: TRBJ2-1

CDR3nt: TGTGCCAGTTTGGAAGGGGGGGAGCTGTTTTTT
CDR3aa: CASLEGGELFF
abundance: NA
v_gene: TRBV19
d_gene: NA
j_gene: TRBJ2-2

CDR3nt: TGTGCCAGCAGCTCCGAAGCCATGGGGGGGAGCTACACCTTC
CDR3aa: CASSSEAMGGSYTF
abundance: NA
v_gene: TRBV7-9
d_gene: NA
j_gene: TRBJ1-2

CDR3nt: TGTGCCTGGAGTGTGGGGGGCCAGTACCAAGAGACCCAGTACTTC
CDR3aa: CAWSVGGQYQETQYF
abundance: NA
v_gene: TRBV30
d_gene: NA
j_gene: TRBJ2-5

CDR3nt: TGTGCCAGCAGATCACGATTTAGCGGGAGGGCGGTAGATACGCAGTATTTT
CDR3aa: CASRSRFSGRAVDTQYF
abundance: NA
v_gene: TRBV7-2
d_gene: TRBD2
j_gene: TRBJ2-3

CDR3nt: TGTGCCAGCAGGCGGACGGGATTCCGCAATCAGCCCCAGCATTTT
CDR3aa: CASRRTGFRNQPQHF
abundance: few
v_gene: TRBV2
d_gene: NA
j_gene: TRBJ1-5

CDR3nt: TGTGCCAGCAGTTTGGGACTAGAATACAATGAGCAGTTCTTC
CDR3aa: CASSLGLEYNEQFF
abundance: NA
v_gene: TRBV28
d_gene: TRBD2
j_gene: TRBJ2-1

CDR3nt: TGTGCCAGCAGCTTGCGGCCCGACAATGAGCAGTTCTTC
CDR3aa: CASSLRPDNEQFF
abundance: NA
v_gene: TRBV5-6
d_gene: NA
j_gene: TRBJ2-1

CDR3nt: TGTGCCAGCGGCAACTACAATGAGCAGTTCTTC
CDR3aa: CASGNYNEQFF
abundance: NA
v_gene: TRBV14
d_gene: NA
j_gene: TRBJ2-1

CDR3nt: TGTGCCTGGGACCTTAGCGGGAGTAGGACCGGGGAGCTGTTTTTT
CDR3aa: CAWDLSGSRTGELFF
abundance: NA
v_gene: TRBV30
d_gene: TRBD2
j_gene: TRBJ2-2

CDR3nt: TGTGCCAGCTCACCGGGGGGGGCGGTGATGGGGACTGAAGCTTTCTTT
CDR3aa: CASSPGGAVMGTEAFF
abundance: few
v_gene: TRBV18
d_gene: NA
j_gene: TRBJ1-1

CDR3nt: TGTGCCAGTTGCCCGGGACACGGTCACGGGGAACTGTTTTTT
CDR3aa: CASCPGHGHGELFF
abundance: NA
v_gene: TRBV19
d_gene: NA
j_gene: TRBJ1-4

CDR3nt: TGTGCCAGCAGGAGGGGAGGGACACTAAACTATGGCTACACCTTC
CDR3aa: CASRRGGTLNYGYTF
abundance: NA
v_gene: TRBV6-1
d_gene: NA
j_gene: TRBJ1-2

CDR3nt: TGTGCCAGCAGGCAGGACATACGCAATCAGCCCCAGCATTTT
CDR3aa: CASRQDIRNQPQHF
abundance: NA
v_gene: TRBV28
d_gene: NA
j_gene: TRBJ1-5

CDR3nt: TGTGCCAGCTCACCCGCGACACAAAGAGGAAACACCATATATTTT
CDR3aa: CASSPATQRGNTIYF
abundance: NA
v_gene: TRBV18
d_gene: NA
j_gene: TRBJ1-3

CDR3nt: TGTGCCAGCGCCCTGGGGGTCGGCTATGGCTACACCTTC
CDR3aa: CASALGVGYGYTF
abundance: NA
v_gene: TRBV6-5
d_gene: NA
j_gene: TRBJ1-2

CDR3nt: TGTGCCAGCAGTTTCCGGACGGGGGTACGAACGGATACGCAGTATTTT
CDR3aa: CASSFRTGVRTDTQYF
abundance: NA
v_gene: TRBV27
d_gene: NA
j_gene: TRBJ2-3

CDR3nt: TGTGCCAGCAGCCCCCGGGGCACAGATACGCAGTATTTT
CDR3aa: CASSPRGTDTQYF
abundance: once
v_gene: TRBV11-3
d_gene: NA
j_gene: TRBJ2-3

CDR3nt: TGCGCCAGCAGTGCGCAGGCCACCTACGAGCAGTACTTC
CDR3aa: CASSAQATYEQYF
abundance: NA
v_gene: TRBV10-2
d_gene: NA
j_gene: TRBJ2-7

CDR3nt: TGCGCCAGCAGCCGAGGGGCGCGTACCGCAGATACGCAGTATTTT
CDR3aa: CASSRGARTADTQYF
abundance: NA
v_gene: TRBV4-1
d_gene: NA
j_gene: TRBJ2-3

CDR3nt: TGTGCCAGTCCTACTAGCGGGATCTACAATGAGCAGTTCTTC
CDR3aa: CASPTSGIYNEQFF
abundance: once
v_gene: TRBV6-1
d_gene: TRBD2
j_gene: TRBJ2-1

CDR3nt: TGTGCCAGCAGTGAACAGGGTAGGGGCACTGAAGCTTTCTTT
CDR3aa: CASSEQGRGTEAFF
abundance: medium-sized
v_gene: TRBV27
d_gene: NA
j_gene: TRBJ1-1

CDR3nt: TGTGCCACCGGGGGGCGAACAGATACGCAGTATTTT
CDR3aa: CATGGRTDTQYF
abundance: NA
v_gene: TRBV15
d_gene: NA
j_gene: TRBJ2-3

CDR3nt: TGTGCCAGCTCAAGAACCGGCCAGGGGGCAAATCAGCCCCAGCATTTT
CDR3aa: CASSRTGQGANQPQHF
abundance: NA
v_gene: TRBV18
d_gene: TRBD1
j_gene: TRBJ1-5

CDR3nt: TGCGCCAGCAGCTTGGGAGTAGCGGGAGGGTACTCCGATACGCAGTATTTT
CDR3aa: CASSLGVAGGYSDTQYF
abundance: NA
v_gene: TRBV5-1
d_gene: TRBD2
j_gene: TRBJ2-3

CDR3nt: TGTGCCAGCAGTGCCCGGGACGTAGATCAGCCCCAGCATTTT
CDR3aa: CASSARDVDQPQHF
abundance: NA
v_gene: TRBV6-1
d_gene: NA
j_gene: TRBJ1-5

CDR3nt: TGTGCCAGCAGCTTAACAGGGGGGGAGACCCAGTACTTC
CDR3aa: CASSLTGGETQYF
abundance: medium-sized
v_gene: TRBV7-7
d_gene: TRBD1
j_gene: TRBJ2-5

CDR3nt: TGCGCCAGCAGGGACCCAGGGGGCACTGAAGCTTTCTTT
CDR3aa: CASRDPGGTEAFF
abundance: NA
v_gene: TRBV5-1
d_gene: TRBD1
j_gene: TRBJ1-1

CDR3nt: TGTGCCATCAGTGGTGGACTAGCGGGAGTAGTTGAAAAGACCCAGTACTTC
CDR3aa: CAISGGLAGVVEKTQYF
abundance: NA
v_gene: TRBV10-3
d_gene: TRBD2
j_gene: TRBJ2-5

CDR3nt: TGTGCCAGCAGCGACCCAGGTAGGAGAACTAATGAAAAACTGTTTTTT
CDR3aa: CASSDPGRRTNEKLFF
abundance: NA
v_gene: TRBV7-4
d_gene: NA
j_gene: TRBJ1-4

CDR3nt: TGCGCCAGCAGCTTGGACGGGACAGGAGGTCTGGAGGGCTACACCTTC
CDR3aa: CASSLDGTGGLEGYTF
abundance: once
v_gene: TRBV5-1
d_gene: TRBD1
j_gene: TRBJ1-2

CDR3nt: TGTGCCAGTAGTCCCAGGACAGGAGCGGTAGATACGCAGTATTTT
CDR3aa: CASSPRTGAVDTQYF
abundance: NA
v_gene: TRBV19
d_gene: TRBD1
j_gene: TRBJ2-3

CDR3nt: TGTGCCAGCAGCCCGGGAGCGGGCAATCAGCCCCAGCATTTT
CDR3aa: CASSPGAGNQPQHF
abundance: NA
v_gene: TRBV6-5
d_gene: NA
j_gene: TRBJ1-5

CDR3nt: TGTGCCAGCTCAACCGACAATGGCAATCAGCCCCAGCATTTT
CDR3aa: CASSTDNGNQPQHF
abundance: NA
v_gene: TRBV18
d_gene: NA
j_gene: TRBJ1-5

CDR3nt: TGTGCCATCAGGGGGACAGGCGAAGGCTACACCTTC
CDR3aa: CAIRGTGEGYTF
abundance: NA
v_gene: TRBV10-3
d_gene: TRBD1
j_gene: TRBJ1-2

CDR3nt: TGTGCCAGTAAGCCCACTAGCGGGAGTAGCACAGATACGCAGTATTTT
CDR3aa: CASKPTSGSSTDTQYF
abundance: NA
v_gene: TRBV19
d_gene: TRBD2
j_gene: TRBJ2-3

CDR3nt: TGTGCCAGCAGCTCGGGGGGGCACTACGAGCAGTACTTC
CDR3aa: CASSSGGHYEQYF
abundance: few
v_gene: TRBV7-9
d_gene: TRBD2
j_gene: TRBJ2-7

CDR3nt: TGTGCCAGCAGCCGACCGGGACAGCAGAACACTGAAGCTTTCTTT
CDR3aa: CASSRPGQQNTEAFF
abundance: NA
v_gene: TRBV7-2
d_gene: TRBD1
j_gene: TRBJ1-1

CDR3nt: TGTGCCAGCATGTATGGGTCGGGGCCCTACAATGAGCAGTTCTTC
CDR3aa: CASMYGSGPYNEQFF
abundance: NA
v_gene: TRBV6-5
d_gene: NA
j_gene: TRBJ2-1

CDR3nt: TGTGCCAGCAGTTACTCGAACGGGGCGGCGAATGAAAAACTGTTTTTT
CDR3aa: CASSYSNGAANEKLFF
abundance: NA
v_gene: TRBV6-5
d_gene: NA
j_gene: TRBJ1-4

CDR3nt: TGTGCCAGCAGCCTACGGAGGAGAAGCGGGAATGTGGATACGCAGTATTTT
CDR3aa: CASSLRRRSGNVDTQYF
abundance: NA
v_gene: TRBV7-8
d_gene: TRBD2
j_gene: TRBJ2-3

CDR3nt: TGTGCCAGCAGTAGGGACAGACCCACAGGGCCCCAGTACTTC
CDR3aa: CASSRDRPTGPQYF
abundance: NA
v_gene: TRBV27
d_gene: TRBD1
j_gene: TRBJ2-5

CDR3nt: TGTGCCAGCAGCTTGTGGACTAGCGACGAGCAGTACTTC
CDR3aa: CASSLWTSDEQYF
abundance: NA
v_gene: TRBV5-4
d_gene: TRBD2
j_gene: TRBJ2-7

CDR3nt: TGTGCCAGCAGCTACCCCGGGACAGAGGGACCCTACGAGCAGTACTTC
CDR3aa: CASSYPGTEGPYEQYF
abundance: NA
v_gene: TRBV5-6
d_gene: TRBD1
j_gene: TRBJ2-7

CDR3nt: TGTGCCAGCAGCTCCACTCCGGGACAGGCAAAGAGGCCCCAGCATTTT
CDR3aa: CASSSTPGQAKRPQHF
abundance: once
v_gene: TRBV5-8
d_gene: TRBD1
j_gene: TRBJ1-5

CDR3nt: TGTGCCAGCAGCTTTGACAGGAACACTGAAGCTTTCTTT
CDR3aa: CASSFDRNTEAFF
abundance: NA
v_gene: TRBV5-6
d_gene: NA
j_gene: TRBJ1-1

CDR3nt: TGTGCCAGCAACACGCCGGGGGAGGGGAAGTTCTATGGCTACACCTTC
CDR3aa: CASNTPGEGKFYGYTF
abundance: NA
v_gene: TRBV2
d_gene: NA
j_gene: TRBJ1-2

CDR3nt: TGTGCGGGGGAAAGGAACACTGAAGCTTTCTTT
CDR3aa: CAGERNTEAFF
abundance: few
v_gene: TRBV30
d_gene: NA
j_gene: TRBJ1-1

CDR3nt: TGTGCCAGCAGCTTAGGGATAGCGGGAGGAGTGGCAGATACGCAGTATTTT
CDR3aa: CASSLGIAGGVADTQYF
abundance: NA
v_gene: TRBV7-2
d_gene: TRBD2
j_gene: TRBJ2-3

CDR3nt: TGCGCCAGCAGCTACAATTACGGGACAGTGGTCGATACGCAGTATTTT
CDR3aa: CASSYNYGTVVDTQYF
abundance: NA
v_gene: TRBV5-1
d_gene: TRBD1
j_gene: TRBJ2-3

CDR3nt: TGTGCCAGCACTAAGGATGGCTACACCTTC
CDR3aa: CASTKDGYTF
abundance: few
v_gene: TRBV7-9
d_gene: NA
j_gene: TRBJ1-2

CDR3nt: TGTGCCAGCAGTGGCCCTCGGGTTTCCTCTTACAATGAGCAGTTCTTC
CDR3aa: CASSGPRVSSYNEQFF
abundance: NA
v_gene: TRBV25-1
d_gene: NA
j_gene: TRBJ2-1

CDR3nt: TGTGCCAGCAGCCAAGAACTCTTGGGAGAGACCCAGTACTTC
CDR3aa: CASSQELLGETQYF
abundance: NA
v_gene: TRBV4-2
d_gene: NA
j_gene: TRBJ2-5